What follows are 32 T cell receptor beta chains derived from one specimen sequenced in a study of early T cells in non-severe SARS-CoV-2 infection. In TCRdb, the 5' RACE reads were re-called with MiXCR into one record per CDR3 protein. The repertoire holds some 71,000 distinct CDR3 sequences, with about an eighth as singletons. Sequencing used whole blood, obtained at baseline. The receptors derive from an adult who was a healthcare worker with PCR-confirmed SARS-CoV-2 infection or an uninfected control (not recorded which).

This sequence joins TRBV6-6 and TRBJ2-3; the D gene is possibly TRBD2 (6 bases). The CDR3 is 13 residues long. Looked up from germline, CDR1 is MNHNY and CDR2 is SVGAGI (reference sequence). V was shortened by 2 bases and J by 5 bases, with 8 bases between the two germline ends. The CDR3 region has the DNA TGTGCCAGCAGTTACCGGACTATAGATACGCAGTATTTT. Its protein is CASSYRTIDTQYF.

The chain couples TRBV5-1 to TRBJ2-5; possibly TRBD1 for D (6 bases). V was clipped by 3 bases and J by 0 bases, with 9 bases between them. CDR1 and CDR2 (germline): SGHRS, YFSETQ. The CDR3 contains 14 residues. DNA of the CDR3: TGCGCCAGCAGCTACCGACAGGACCAAGAGACCCAGTACTTC. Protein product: CASSYRQDQETQYF.

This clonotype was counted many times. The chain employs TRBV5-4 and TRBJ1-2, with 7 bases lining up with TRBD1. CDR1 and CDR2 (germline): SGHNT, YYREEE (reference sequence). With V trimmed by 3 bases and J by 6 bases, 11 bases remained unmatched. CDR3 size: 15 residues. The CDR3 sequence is CASSSKATGQDGYTF. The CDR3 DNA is TGTGCCAGCAGCTCCAAAGCGACAGGGCAGGATGGCTACACCTTC.

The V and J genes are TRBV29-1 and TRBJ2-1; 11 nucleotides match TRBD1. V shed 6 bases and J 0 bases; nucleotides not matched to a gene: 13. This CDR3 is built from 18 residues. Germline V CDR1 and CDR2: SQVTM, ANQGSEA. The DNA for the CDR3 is TGCAGCGTACCGGGACAGGGGGTCTCCATTAGCTCCTACAATGAGCAGTTCTTC. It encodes CSVPGQGVSISSYNEQFF.

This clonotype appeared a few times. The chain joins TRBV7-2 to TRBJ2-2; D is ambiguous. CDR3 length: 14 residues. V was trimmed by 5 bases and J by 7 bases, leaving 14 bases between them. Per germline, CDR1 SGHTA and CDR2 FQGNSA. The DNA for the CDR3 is TGTGCCAGCAGCCTCCCTAGTCTCGGCGGGGAGCTGTTTTTT. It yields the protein CASSLPSLGGELFF.

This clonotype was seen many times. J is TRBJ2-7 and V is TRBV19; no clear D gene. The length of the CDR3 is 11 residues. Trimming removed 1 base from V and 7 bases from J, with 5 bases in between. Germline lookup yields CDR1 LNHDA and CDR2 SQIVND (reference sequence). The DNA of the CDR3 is TGTGCCAGTAGTATAGCGACAGAGCAGTACTTC. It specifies CASSIATEQYF.

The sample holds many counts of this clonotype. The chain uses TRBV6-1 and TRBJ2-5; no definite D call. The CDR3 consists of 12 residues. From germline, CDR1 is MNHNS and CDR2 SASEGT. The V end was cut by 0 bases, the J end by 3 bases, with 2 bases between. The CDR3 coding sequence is TGTGCCAGCAGTGAAGCAAAAGAGACCCAGTACTTC. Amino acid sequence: CASSEAKETQYF.

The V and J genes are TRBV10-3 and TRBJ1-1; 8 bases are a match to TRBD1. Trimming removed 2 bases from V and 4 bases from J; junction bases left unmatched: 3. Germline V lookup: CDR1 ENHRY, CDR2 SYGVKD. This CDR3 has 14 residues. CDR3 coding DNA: TGTGCCATCAGTGAGCCGGACAGGGCCACTGAAGCTTTCTTT. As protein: CAISEPDRATEAFF.

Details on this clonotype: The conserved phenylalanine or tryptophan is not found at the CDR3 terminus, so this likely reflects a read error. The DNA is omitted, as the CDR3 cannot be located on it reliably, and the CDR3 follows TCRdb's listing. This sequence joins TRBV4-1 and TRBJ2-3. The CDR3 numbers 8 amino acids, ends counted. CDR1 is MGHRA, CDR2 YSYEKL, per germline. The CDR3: CATLVKAE.

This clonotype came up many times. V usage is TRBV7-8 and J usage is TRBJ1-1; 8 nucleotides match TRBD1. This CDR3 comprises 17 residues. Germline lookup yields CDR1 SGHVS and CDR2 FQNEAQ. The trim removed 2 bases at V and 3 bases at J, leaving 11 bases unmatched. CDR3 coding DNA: TGTGCCAGCAGCTTAACTGCCGACGGACAGGGATACACTGAAGCTTTCTTT. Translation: CASSLTADGQGYTEAFF.

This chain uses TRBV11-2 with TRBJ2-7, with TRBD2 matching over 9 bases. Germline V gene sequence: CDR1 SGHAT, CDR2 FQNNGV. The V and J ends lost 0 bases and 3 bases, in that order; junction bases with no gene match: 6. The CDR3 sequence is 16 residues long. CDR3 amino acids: CASSLEGASGVYEQYF. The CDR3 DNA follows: TGTGCCAGCAGCTTAGAAGGAGCTAGCGGGGTCTACGAGCAGTACTTC.

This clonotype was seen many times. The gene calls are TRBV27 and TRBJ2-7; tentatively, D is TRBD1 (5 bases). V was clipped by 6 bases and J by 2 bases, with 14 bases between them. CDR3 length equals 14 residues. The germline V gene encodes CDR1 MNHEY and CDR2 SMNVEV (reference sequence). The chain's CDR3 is CASSRFRGTYEQYF. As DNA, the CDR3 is TGTGCCAGCAGCCGTTTTAGGGGAACCTACGAGCAGTACTTC.

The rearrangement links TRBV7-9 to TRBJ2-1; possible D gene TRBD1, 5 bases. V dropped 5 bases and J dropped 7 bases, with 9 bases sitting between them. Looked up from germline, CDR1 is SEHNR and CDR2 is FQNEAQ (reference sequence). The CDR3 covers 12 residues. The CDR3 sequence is CASSTDRNEQFF. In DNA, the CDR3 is TGTGCCAGCAGCACCGACAGAAATGAGCAGTTCTTC.

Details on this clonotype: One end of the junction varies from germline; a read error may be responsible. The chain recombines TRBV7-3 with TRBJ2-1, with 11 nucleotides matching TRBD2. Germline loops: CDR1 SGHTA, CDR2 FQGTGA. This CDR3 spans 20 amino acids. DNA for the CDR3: TGTGCCAGCAGCTTTATGCTTCATAGCGGGAGGGCCATGGGCTACAATGTGCAGTTCTTC. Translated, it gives CASSFMLHSGRAMGYNVQFF. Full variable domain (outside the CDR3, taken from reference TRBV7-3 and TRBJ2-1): GAGVSQTPSNKVTEKGKYVELRCDPISGHTALYWYRQSLGQGPEFLIYFQGTGAADDSGLPNDRFFAVRPEGSVSTLKIQRTERGDSAVYLCASSFMLHSGRAMGYNVQFFGPGTRLTVL.

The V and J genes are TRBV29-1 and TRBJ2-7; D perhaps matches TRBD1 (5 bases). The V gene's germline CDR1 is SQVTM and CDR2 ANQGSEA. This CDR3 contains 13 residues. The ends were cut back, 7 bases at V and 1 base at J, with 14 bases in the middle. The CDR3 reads CSAARTFSYEQYF. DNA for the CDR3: TGCAGCGCCGCTCGGACATTTTCCTACGAGCAGTACTTC.

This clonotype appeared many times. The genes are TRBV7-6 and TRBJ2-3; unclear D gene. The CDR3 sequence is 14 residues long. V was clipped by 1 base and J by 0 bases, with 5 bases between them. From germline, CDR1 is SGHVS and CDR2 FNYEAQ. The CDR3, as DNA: TGTGCCAGCAGCTTAGTCGGGAGCACAGATACGCAGTATTTT. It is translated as CASSLVGSTDTQYF.

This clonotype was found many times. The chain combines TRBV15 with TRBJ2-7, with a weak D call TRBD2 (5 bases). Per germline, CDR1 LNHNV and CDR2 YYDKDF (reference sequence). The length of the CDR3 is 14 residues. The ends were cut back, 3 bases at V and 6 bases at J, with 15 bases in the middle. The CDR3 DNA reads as TGTGCCACCAGCAGTGCCACTAGTGCGGCCGAGCAGTACTTC. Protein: CATSSATSAAEQYF.

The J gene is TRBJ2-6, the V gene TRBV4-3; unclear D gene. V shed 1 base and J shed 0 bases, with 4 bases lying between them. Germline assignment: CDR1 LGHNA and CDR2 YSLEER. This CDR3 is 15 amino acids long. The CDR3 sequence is CASSQGGSGANVLTF. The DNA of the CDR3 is TGCGCCAGCAGCCAAGGCGGCTCTGGGGCCAACGTCCTGACTTTC.

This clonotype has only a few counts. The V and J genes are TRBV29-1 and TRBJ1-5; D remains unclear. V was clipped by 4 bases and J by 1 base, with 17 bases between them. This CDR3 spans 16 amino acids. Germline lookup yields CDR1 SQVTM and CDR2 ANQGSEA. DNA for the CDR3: TGCAGCGTTGCTGTTAGTGGGCCGCAGAGCAATCAGCCCCAGCATTTT. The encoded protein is CSVAVSGPQSNQPQHF.

CDR3 amino acids: CASSEIGQGAFYSPLHF. Written as DNA, the CDR3 is TGCGCCAGCAGTGAGATCGGACAGGGCGCTTTTTATTCACCCCTCCACTTT. This chain uses TRBV10-2 with TRBJ1-6; the match to TRBD1 covers 8 bases. Germline V gives CDR1 WSHSY, CDR2 SAAADI. With 2 bases clipped from V and 8 bases from J, the junction kept 11 bases outside the gene matches. The CDR3 is 17 residues long.

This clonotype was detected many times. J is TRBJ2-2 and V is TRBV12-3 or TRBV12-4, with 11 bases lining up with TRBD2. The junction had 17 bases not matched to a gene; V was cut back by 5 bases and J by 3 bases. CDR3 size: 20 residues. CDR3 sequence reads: CASSPSRRSGGAFHTGELFF. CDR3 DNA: TGTGCCAGCAGTCCGTCACGGCGTAGCGGGGGGGCCTTTCACACCGGGGAGCTGTTTTTT.

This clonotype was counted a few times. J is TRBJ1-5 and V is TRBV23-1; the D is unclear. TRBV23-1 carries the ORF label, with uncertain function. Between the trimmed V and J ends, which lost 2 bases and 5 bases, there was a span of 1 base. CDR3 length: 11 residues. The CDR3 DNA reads TGCGCCAGCAGTCAAGATCAGCCCCAGCATTTT. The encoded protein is CASSQDQPQHF.

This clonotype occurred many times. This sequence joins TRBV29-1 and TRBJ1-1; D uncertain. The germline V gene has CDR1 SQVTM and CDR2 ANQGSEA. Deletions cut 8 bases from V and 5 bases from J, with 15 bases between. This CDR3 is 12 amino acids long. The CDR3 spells CSIGGLDTEAFF. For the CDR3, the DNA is TGCAGCATTGGAGGGCTTGATACTGAAGCTTTCTTT.

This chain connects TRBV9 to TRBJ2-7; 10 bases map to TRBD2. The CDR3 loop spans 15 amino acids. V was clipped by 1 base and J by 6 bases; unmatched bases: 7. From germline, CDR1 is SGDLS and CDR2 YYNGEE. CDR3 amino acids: CASSVSASGSSEQYF. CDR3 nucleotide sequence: TGTGCCAGCAGCGTATCGGCTAGCGGGAGCTCCGAGCAGTACTTC.

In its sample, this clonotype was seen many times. CDR3 nucleotide sequence: TGTGCCAGCAGTAGCCGTTATCAGGGGGCAGGTAATTCACCCCTCCACTTT. It specifies CASSSRYQGAGNSPLHF. The chain has TRBV5-6 and TRBJ1-6; 8 bases are a match to TRBD1. The CDR3 is 17 amino acids. Germline lookup yields CDR1 SGHDT and CDR2 YYEEEE. Germline trimming cut 5 bases from V and 6 bases from J; bases unmatched to any gene: 13.

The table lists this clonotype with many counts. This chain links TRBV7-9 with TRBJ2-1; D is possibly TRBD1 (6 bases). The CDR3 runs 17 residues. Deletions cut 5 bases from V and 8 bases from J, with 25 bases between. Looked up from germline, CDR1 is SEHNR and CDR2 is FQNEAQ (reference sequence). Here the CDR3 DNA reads TGTGCCAGCAGCCTCCCCCAGGGGCCCCCGCGGTGGGATGAGCAGTTCTTC. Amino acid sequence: CASSLPQGPPRWDEQFF.

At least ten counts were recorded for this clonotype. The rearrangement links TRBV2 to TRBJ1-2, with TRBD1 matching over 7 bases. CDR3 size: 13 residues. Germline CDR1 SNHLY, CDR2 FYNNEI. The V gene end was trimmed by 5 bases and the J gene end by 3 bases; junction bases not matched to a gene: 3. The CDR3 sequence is CASSRQGYYGYTF. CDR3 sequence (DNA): TGTGCCAGCAGTAGACAGGGATACTATGGCTACACCTTC.

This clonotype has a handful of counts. In DNA, the CDR3 is TGTGCCAGCAGCAAGCGGGAGACTAATGAGCAGTTCTTC. As protein: CASSKRETNEQFF. This chain uses TRBV7-2 with TRBJ2-1, with 8 bases identical to TRBD2. With 5 bases clipped from V and 7 bases from J, the junction kept 4 bases outside the gene matches. Looked up from germline, CDR1 is SGHTA and CDR2 is FQGNSA. The CDR3 covers 13 residues.

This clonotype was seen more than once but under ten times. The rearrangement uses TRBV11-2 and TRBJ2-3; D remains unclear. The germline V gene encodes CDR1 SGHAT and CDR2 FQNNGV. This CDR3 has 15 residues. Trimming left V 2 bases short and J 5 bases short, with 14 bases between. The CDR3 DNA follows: TGTGCCAGCAGCTTAAACCCCGTAGGCCGAGATACGCAGTATTTT. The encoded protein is CASSLNPVGRDTQYF.

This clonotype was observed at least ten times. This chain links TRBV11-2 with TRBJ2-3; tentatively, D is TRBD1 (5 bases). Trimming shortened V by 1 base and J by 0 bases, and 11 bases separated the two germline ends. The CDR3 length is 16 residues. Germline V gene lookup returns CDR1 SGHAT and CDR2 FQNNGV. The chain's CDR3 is CASSLVVRASTDTQYF. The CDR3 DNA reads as TGTGCCAGCAGCTTAGTCGTCAGGGCTAGCACAGATACGCAGTATTTT.

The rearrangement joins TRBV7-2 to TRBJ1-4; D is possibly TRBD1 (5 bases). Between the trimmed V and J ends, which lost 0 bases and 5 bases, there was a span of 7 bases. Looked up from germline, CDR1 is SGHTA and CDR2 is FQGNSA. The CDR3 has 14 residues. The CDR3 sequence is CASSLARDNEKLFF. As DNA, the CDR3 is TGTGCCAGCAGCTTAGCCCGGGACAATGAAAAACTGTTTTTT.

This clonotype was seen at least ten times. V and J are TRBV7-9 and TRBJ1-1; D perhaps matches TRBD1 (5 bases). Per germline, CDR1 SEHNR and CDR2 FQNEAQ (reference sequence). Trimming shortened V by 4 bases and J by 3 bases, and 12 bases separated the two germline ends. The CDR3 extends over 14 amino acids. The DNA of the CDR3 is TGTGCCAGCAGCTCGCCCCCGGGGGACACTGAAGCTTTCTTT. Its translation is CASSSPPGDTEAFF.